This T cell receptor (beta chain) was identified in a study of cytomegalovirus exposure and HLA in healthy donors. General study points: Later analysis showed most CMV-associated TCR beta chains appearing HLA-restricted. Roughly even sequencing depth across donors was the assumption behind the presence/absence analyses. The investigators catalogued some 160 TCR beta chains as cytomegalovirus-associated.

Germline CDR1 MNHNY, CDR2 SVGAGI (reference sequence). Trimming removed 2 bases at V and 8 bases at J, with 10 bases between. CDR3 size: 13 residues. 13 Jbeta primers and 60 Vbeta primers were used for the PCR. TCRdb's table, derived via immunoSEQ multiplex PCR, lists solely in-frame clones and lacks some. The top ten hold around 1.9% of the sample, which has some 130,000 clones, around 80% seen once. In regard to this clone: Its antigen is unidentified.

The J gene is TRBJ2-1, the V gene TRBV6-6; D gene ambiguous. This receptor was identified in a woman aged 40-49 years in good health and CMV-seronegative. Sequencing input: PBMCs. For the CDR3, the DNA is TGTGCCAGCAGTTACCCGAGTTACCATGAGCAGTTCTTC. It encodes CASSYPSYHEQFF.